Each of the 26 T cell receptor beta chains below was sequenced from the same sample in a study of technical replicates of blood from a few donors. The repertoire was sequenced with immunoSEQ multiplex PCR; TCRdb's copy has only in-frame clones and lacks some. The table shows more than 90,000 clones, with roughly 95% occurring only once. Input material: T cells isolated from PBMCs. The receptors shown here come from a human donor in good health.

The chain employs TRBV19 and TRBJ2-5; D is possibly TRBD1 (6 bases). Germline assignment: CDR1 LNHDA and CDR2 SQIVND (reference sequence). The CDR3 sequence is 13 residues long. V lost 2 bases to trimming and J lost 2 bases, with 6 bases between them. CDR3 protein: CASSITGQETQYF. CDR3 sequence (DNA): TGTGCCAGTAGTATAACAGGGCAAGAGACCCAGTACTTC.

The chain joins TRBV4-2 to TRBJ2-6; a weak D match, TRBD1 (6 bases). This CDR3 is 17 amino acids long. Germline V gives CDR1 LGHNA, CDR2 YNFKEQ. The germline V and J ends were trimmed by 4 bases and 2 bases, with 15 bases remaining between them. The CDR3, as DNA: TGTGCCAGCAGCCGCTCCAACAGGGAAGCTGGGGCCAACGTCCTGACTTTC. It specifies CASSRSNREAGANVLTF.

The chain employs TRBV11-3 and TRBJ2-7, with D maybe TRBD1 (5 bases). CDR1 is SGHNT, CDR2 YENEEA, per germline. The CDR3 extends over 14 amino acids. Trimming took 4 bases from V and 2 from J, leaving 12 bases between them. The CDR3 loop reads CASSSRDSTYEQYF. CDR3 nucleotides: TGTGCCAGCAGCTCCCGCGACAGTACCTACGAGCAGTACTTC.

The chain is built from TRBV7-8 and TRBJ2-1, with D perhaps TRBD2 (5 bases). Trimming pared 6 bases from V and 9 bases from J, leaving 12 bases between. Germline CDR1 reads SGHVS; CDR2 reads FQNEAQ. This CDR3 region has 12 residues. CDR3 bases: TGTGCCAGCAGACTACTAGAGGGTGAGCAGTTCTTC. Translating gives CASRLLEGEQFF.

The chain couples TRBV2 to TRBJ2-7; 7 bases align to TRBD1. V shed 4 bases and J 5 bases; nucleotides not matched to a gene: 8. The CDR3 is 14 amino acids. Looked up from germline, CDR1 is SNHLY and CDR2 is FYNNEI. CDR3: CASSVKGAGHEQYF. The CDR3 DNA sequence: TGTGCCAGCAGTGTAAAGGGGGCAGGGCACGAGCAGTACTTC.

This clone was recorded only once. The chain joins TRBV19 to TRBJ2-3, with D maybe TRBD1 (6 bases). Germline CDR1 is LNHDA and CDR2 is SQIVND (reference sequence). This CDR3 contains 14 residues. Trimming stripped 4 bases from V and 1 base from J, with 9 bases between. The CDR3 sequence: CASSTTGGTDTQYF. CDR3 DNA sequence: TGTGCCAGTAGTACGACAGGAGGCACAGATACGCAGTATTTT.

J is TRBJ1-1 and V is TRBV18; 7 bases match TRBD1. Germline CDR1 and CDR2: KGHSH and LQKENI. The CDR3 has 16 amino acids. The V and J ends lost 0 bases and 2 bases, in that order; junction bases with no gene match: 6. DNA for the CDR3: TGTGCCAGCTCACCACCGCCAGGGGGAGGTAACACTGAAGCTTTCTTT. Its protein is CASSPPPGGGNTEAFF.

The CDR3, as DNA: TGTGCTAGTGGTTTGTACTTGTCGGGGACAGGGGGCTACAATGAGCAGTTCTTC. This encodes CASGLYLSGTGGYNEQFF. The V call is TRBV12-5, the J call TRBJ2-1, with TRBD1 matching over 11 bases. CDR1 is LGHNT and CDR2 is FRNRAP in the germline V gene. The CDR3 spans 18 residues. Trimming at V came to 2 bases and at J to 3 bases, leaving 9 bases not matched to a gene.

J is TRBJ2-7 and V is TRBV11-3, with 10 bases matching TRBD2. V lost 5 bases to trimming and J lost 1 base; unmatched junction nucleotides: 2. CDR1 is SGHNT, CDR2 YENEEA, per germline. This CDR3 has 14 amino acids. The CDR3 nucleotides are TGTGCCAGCAGCCTTAGCGGGAGGTCCTACGAGCAGTACTTC. Its translation: CASSLSGRSYEQYF. Combining the CDR3 with reference TRBV11-3 and TRBJ2-7 gives the whole variable domain EAGVVQSPRYKIIEKKQPVAFWCNPISGHNTLYWYLQNLGQGPELLIRYENEEAVDDSQLPKDRFSAERLKGVDSTLKIQPAELGDSAVYLCASSLSGRSYEQYFGPGTRLTVT.

In its sample, this clone was seen once. This chain uses TRBV15 with TRBJ2-3; 12 nucleotides line up with TRBD2. Germline lookup yields CDR1 LNHNV and CDR2 YYDKDF (reference sequence). Trimming at V came to 5 bases and at J to 6 bases, leaving 12 bases not matched to a gene. This CDR3 region has 17 residues. CDR3 sequence: CATSGTRLAGEEDTQYF. For the CDR3, the DNA is TGTGCCACCAGCGGAACCCGACTAGCGGGAGAGGAGGATACGCAGTATTTT.

The chain uses TRBV30 and TRBJ2-7, with 8 positions matching TRBD1. The CDR3 totals 13 residues. Trimming took 0 bases from V and 9 from J; bases not matched to a gene: 7. Germline assignment: CDR1 GTSNPN and CDR2 SVGIG (reference sequence). CDR3 DNA sequence: TGTGCCTGGAGTGTTGTCAGGGGGCGGGGGCAGTACTTC. Translated, it gives CAWSVVRGRGQYF.

CDR3 in amino acids: CASRWDRGREQYF. The DNA of the CDR3 is TGTGCCAGCAGATGGGACAGGGGGCGCGAGCAGTACTTC. The V gene is TRBV6-5, the J gene TRBJ2-7; 12 nucleotides align to TRBD1. The CDR3 has 13 residues. J gave up 6 bases and V 6 bases, and 3 bases lay outside the gene matches. CDR1 MNHEY and CDR2 SVGAGI come from the germline V gene.

The chain recombines TRBV27 with TRBJ1-5; no clear D. The V gene's germline CDR1 is MNHEY and CDR2 SMNVEV (reference sequence). V gave up 9 bases and J gave up 2 bases, with 17 bases separating them. The CDR3 sequence is 15 residues long. DNA of the CDR3: TGTGCCAGTGGTTCGTCGGTGGTCGGCAATCAGCCCCAGCATTTT. It specifies CASGSSVVGNQPQHF.

The V call is TRBV5-1, the J call TRBJ1-1; D uncertain. Germline V gives CDR1 SGHRS, CDR2 YFSETQ. This CDR3 region has 14 residues. Trimming shortened V by 2 bases and J by 0 bases, and 8 bases separated the two germline ends. CDR3 bases: TGCGCCAGCAGCTTATCCCAGATGAACACTGAAGCTTTCTTT. Residues: CASSLSQMNTEAFF.

The rearrangement uses TRBV5-1 and TRBJ1-4, with D possibly TRBD1 on 5 matching bases. Germline CDR1 and CDR2: SGHRS and YFSETQ. The CDR3 is made up of 14 amino acids. Trimming pared 2 bases from V and 2 bases from J, leaving 7 bases between. Here the CDR3 DNA reads TGCGCCAGCAGCTTTGACAGTACTAATGAAAAACTGTTTTTT. This codes for CASSFDSTNEKLFF.

The chain links TRBV10-3 to TRBJ2-7; maybe TRBD2 (6 bases). In germline, CDR1 is ENHRY, CDR2 SYGVKD. The V gene lost 4 bases and the J gene lost 4 bases, with 17 bases spanning the gap. The CDR3 is 15 amino acids. CDR3 coding DNA: TGTGCCATCAGTGTGGAGTCAGCGGGCTATTACGAGCAGTACTTC. Translated: CAISVESAGYYEQYF.

The gene calls are TRBV4-3 and TRBJ2-6; 11 positions match TRBD1. This CDR3 is 20 amino acids long. Germline CDR1 and CDR2: LGHNA and YSLEER. V lost 3 bases and J lost 3; bases outside the gene matches: 13. The CDR3, as DNA: TGCGCCAGCAGCCATCCAAGAGGGACAGGGGGTGTCGTTGGGGCCAACGTCCTGACTTTC. Translating it yields CASSHPRGTGGVVGANVLTF.

The chain joins TRBV30 to TRBJ1-2; D is undetermined. V lost 0 bases and J 2 bases, leaving 10 bases between the germline ends. Germline-derived CDR1 and CDR2 are GTSNPN and SVGIG (reference sequence). CDR3 length: 14 residues. The CDR3 DNA reads TGTGCCTGGAGTGTAAACGTCAGGAACTATGGCTACACCTTC. Its protein product is CAWSVNVRNYGYTF.

The J gene is TRBJ2-2, the V gene TRBV12-5; a weak D match, TRBD2 (5 bases). V was pared by 6 bases and J by 8 bases, with 19 bases between. The CDR3 is 15 amino acids. Germline CDR1 is LGHNT and CDR2 is FRNRAP. The CDR3 here is CASGEGPTSVGELFF. The CDR3 DNA reads TGTGCTAGTGGCGAGGGTCCTACGAGCGTTGGGGAGCTGTTTTTT.

This chain connects TRBV19 to TRBJ1-5; 9 bases fit TRBD1. With V trimmed by 6 bases and J by 6 bases, 6 bases remained unmatched. Looked up from germline, CDR1 is LNHDA and CDR2 is SQIVND (reference sequence). The CDR3 contains 14 residues. CDR3 sequence reads: CASRRQGEGQPQHF. The CDR3, as DNA: TGTGCCAGTAGGAGACAGGGGGAAGGTCAGCCCCAGCATTTT. The entire variable domain, with the rest obtained from reference TRBV19 and TRBJ1-5, is as follows: DGGITQSPKYLFRKEGQNVTLSCEQNLNHDAMYWYRQDPGQGLRLIYYSQIVNDFQKGDIAEGYSVSREKKESFPLTVTSAQKNPTAFYLCASRRQGEGQPQHFGDGTRLSIL.

The rearrangement uses TRBV15 and TRBJ1-5; a possible D gene is TRBD1 (6 bases). There are 14 residues in the CDR3. The germline gives CDR1 LNHNV, CDR2 YYDKDF (reference sequence). With 3 bases removed from V and 4 bases from J, the gap between germline ends came to 10 bases. The CDR3 DNA sequence: TGTGCCACCAGCAGGACAGGTATTAATCAGCCCCAGCATTTT. Encoded protein: CATSRTGINQPQHF. Full variable domain (rest looked up from reference TRBV15 and TRBJ1-5): DAMVIQNPRYQVTQFGKPVTLSCSQTLNHNVMYWYQQKSSQAPKLLFHYYDKDFNNEADTPDNFQSRRPNTSFCFLDIRSPGLGDTAMYLCATSRTGINQPQHFGDGTRLSIL.

The chain links TRBV11-2 to TRBJ1-1, with D hard to call. Trimming removed 3 bases from V and 4 bases from J, with 9 bases in between. CDR1 and CDR2 (germline): SGHAT, FQNNGV. This CDR3 is 13 amino acids long. CDR3 DNA sequence: TGTGCCAGCAGCTTGTTGGTCGGCACTGAAGCTTTCTTT. Encoded protein: CASSLLVGTEAFF.

This chain joins TRBV25-1 and TRBJ2-3, with 8 bases lining up with TRBD2. The J segment lost 3 bases and the V segment lost 3 bases, leaving 5 bases of the junction unmatched. The CDR3 is 15 amino acids. Per the germline V gene, CDR1 is MGHDK and CDR2 is SYGVNS. The CDR3 DNA reads as TGTGCCAGCAGTGACCCTGGACTAGCAACAGATACGCAGTATTTT. Its translation is CASSDPGLATDTQYF.

The chain uses TRBV10-3 and TRBJ2-2; a possible D gene is TRBD2 (5 bases). The germline CDR1 and CDR2 sequences are ENHRY and SYGVKD. CDR3 length: 16 residues. Trimming removed 6 bases from V and 6 bases from J, with 20 bases in between. The CDR3 loop is CAISAYEGEGSGELFF. The CDR3 DNA follows: TGTGCCATCAGCGCCTATGAGGGAGAAGGGTCCGGGGAGCTGTTTTTT.

The rearrangement uses TRBV7-8 and TRBJ2-1; 7 bases line up with TRBD1. Germline CDR1 SGHVS, CDR2 FQNEAQ. V lost 5 bases to trimming and J lost 7 bases; unmatched junction nucleotides: 8. The CDR3 is 14 residues long. The CDR3 protein is CASSLGTASNEQFF. Written as DNA, the CDR3 is TGTGCCAGCAGCCTAGGGACAGCCTCTAATGAGCAGTTCTTC.

This chain connects TRBV29-1 to TRBJ2-7; possible D gene TRBD2, 7 bases. CDR1 is SQVTM, CDR2 ANQGSEA, per germline. The CDR3 is made up of 15 amino acids. V gave up 5 bases and J gave up 4 bases, with 21 bases separating them. The CDR3, as DNA: TGCAGCGTTAAGGGTCTAGGGGGGGCTCTATACGAGCAGTACTTC. It is translated as CSVKGLGGALYEQYF.